One and the same sample provided the 9 T cell receptor beta chains below, sequenced in a study of shared clonotypes between healthy human individuals. Assay used: immunoSEQ multiplex PCR; TCRdb lists only in-frame clones, some missing. The sample shows about 1.1 million clones, about 80% of them seen only once. Input material: memory CD4+ T cells from PBMCs. The subset: CD45RA-negative fraction. Source of these receptors: a man between 18 and 29 years old in good health. Some clones in this sample may be carry-over from other donors' samples.

V usage is TRBV9 and J usage is TRBJ1-5, with no clear D. The CDR3 totals 13 residues. Trimming cost V 1 base and J 9 bases, with 11 bases left between them. Germline V gene lookup returns CDR1 SGDLS and CDR2 YYNGEE. This CDR3 is CASSVTWERPQHF. The CDR3 DNA sequence: TGTGCCAGCAGCGTAACCTGGGAGAGGCCCCAGCATTTT.

This chain joins TRBV28 and TRBJ2-7; tentatively, D is TRBD2 (5 bases). The V gene lost 6 bases and the J gene lost 3 bases, with 12 bases spanning the gap. CDR1 is MDHEN and CDR2 is SYDVKM in the germline V gene. The CDR3 loop spans 13 amino acids. CDR3 nucleotide sequence: TGTGCCAGCAGCCGGACTCCACACTACGAGCAGTACTTC. This sequence encodes CASSRTPHYEQYF.

The chain uses TRBV28 and TRBJ1-2; 8 nucleotides align to TRBD1. Germline V gene sequence: CDR1 MDHEN, CDR2 SYDVKM. The junction had 8 bases not matched to a gene; V was cut back by 5 bases and J by 3 bases. This CDR3 is 15 amino acids long. The CDR3 loop reads CASSPSTGEYYGYTF. CDR3 DNA sequence: TGTGCCAGCAGTCCTTCGACAGGGGAATACTATGGCTACACCTTC.

As concerns this clone: A read error is possible here, since a much larger clone lies one base away. Other DNA sequences in the sample encode the same CDR3. The chain recombines TRBV30 with TRBJ2-5; the D gene is possibly TRBD2 (6 bases). The germline V gene has CDR1 GTSNPN and CDR2 SVGIG (reference sequence). The CDR3 is made up of 13 amino acids. The CDR3 nucleotides are TGTGCCTGGAGCGCCAACATCCGGGAGACCCAATACTTC. Its translation is CAWSANIRETQYF. Filled out from reference TRBV30 and TRBJ2-5, the complete variable domain reads SQTIHQWPATLVQPVGSPLSLECTVEGTSNPNLYWYRQAAGRGLQLLFYSVGIGQISSEVPQNLSASRPQDRQFILSSKKLLLSDSGFYLCAWSANIRETQYFGPGTRLLVL.

V is TRBV2 and J is TRBJ2-3; D possibly corresponds to TRBD1 (5 bases). This CDR3 has 14 residues. Trimming left V 6 bases short and J 3 bases short, with 13 bases between. Germline values: CDR1 SNHLY, CDR2 FYNNEI. CDR3 nucleotide sequence: TGTGCCAGCAGCCGCAGGGCCCAAACAGATACGCAGTATTTT. Its translation is CASSRRAQTDTQYF.

The rearrangement joins TRBV29-1 to TRBJ2-7, with 7 bases lining up with TRBD2. The V and J ends lost 3 bases and 3 bases, in that order; junction bases with no gene match: 5. The CDR3 runs to 13 residues. Germline CDR1 is SQVTM and CDR2 is ANQGSEA. The CDR3 nucleotides are TGCAGCGTTGAGTCAAGCGGGATCTACGAGCAGTACTTC. It codes for CSVESSGIYEQYF.

The DNA of the CDR3 is TGTGCCAGCTCGCCGTTACGGGCCGGGAACACTGAAGCTTTCTTT. It codes for CASSPLRAGNTEAFF. The V call is TRBV14, the J call TRBJ1-1; no reliable D call. The germline V gene encodes CDR1 SGHDN and CDR2 FVKESK. V lost 8 bases and J 1 base, leaving 17 bases between the germline ends. This CDR3 spans 15 amino acids. Full variable domain (remainder filled in from reference TRBV14 and TRBJ1-1): EAGVTQFPSHSVIEKGQTVTLRCDPISGHDNLYWYRRVMGKEIKFLLHFVKESKQDESGMPNNRFLAERTGGTYSTLKVQPAELEDSGVYFCASSPLRAGNTEAFFGQGTRLTVV.

Remarks on this clone: This CDR3 is also generated by other DNA sequences in the sample. J is TRBJ1-2 and V is TRBV18; 9 bases agree with TRBD1. V gave up 6 bases and J gave up 6 bases; unmatched junction bases: 5. Germline lookup yields CDR1 KGHSH and CDR2 LQKENI. This CDR3 comprises 13 residues. The CDR3 bases are TGTGCCAGCTCCCCCGGGACAGGGAATGGCTACACCTTC. Translation: CASSPGTGNGYTF.

This clone has a single count. CDR3 sequence (DNA): TGCGCCAGCAGCCAGGCCTTGACAGGGAACTATGGCTACACCTTC. This translates into CASSQALTGNYGYTF. The V call is TRBV4-1, the J call TRBJ1-2; 7 nucleotides match TRBD1. CDR1 is MGHRA, CDR2 YSYEKL, per germline. The junction had 6 bases not matched to a gene; V was cut back by 3 bases and J by 2 bases. This CDR3 is 15 amino acids long.